This section outlines one TCR beta chain sequence together with its context. This CDR3 contains 13 residues. Germline loops: CDR1 LGHDT, CDR2 YNNKEL (reference sequence). With 1 base removed from V and 8 bases from J, the gap between germline ends came to 8 bases. TCRdb used MiXCR to reprocess the RT-PCR reads, holding one entry per CDR3 protein. The sample consists of some 600,000 distinct CDR3 sequences, about 14% of them appearing once. This sample was included in a study of response to subunit inactivated influenza vaccine. Sequencing was performed on PBMCs from blood, taken 14 to 15 days before vaccination. The TCR comes from a man aged 45-60 years who received an inactivated influenza vaccine. V is TRBV3-1 and J is TRBJ2-2, with TRBD2 as a possible D gene (6 bases). The CDR3 nucleotides read TGTGCCAGCAGCCAAGCGGGGGTAGGGGAGCTGTTTTTT. Its protein is CASSQAGVGELFF.